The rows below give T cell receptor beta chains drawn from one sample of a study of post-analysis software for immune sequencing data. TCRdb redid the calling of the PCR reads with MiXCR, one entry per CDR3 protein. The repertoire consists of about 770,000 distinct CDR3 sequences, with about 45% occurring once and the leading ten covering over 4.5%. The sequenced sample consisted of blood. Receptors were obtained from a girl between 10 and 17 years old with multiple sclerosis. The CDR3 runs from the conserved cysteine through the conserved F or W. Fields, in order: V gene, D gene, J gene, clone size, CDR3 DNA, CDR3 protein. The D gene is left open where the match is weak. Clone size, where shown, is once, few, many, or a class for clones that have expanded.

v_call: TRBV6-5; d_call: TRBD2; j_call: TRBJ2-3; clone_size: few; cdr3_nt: TGTGCCAGCAGTCCCTCGGGGGGGCTAGTCGACACAGATACGCAGTATTTT; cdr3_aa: CASSPSGGLVDTDTQYF
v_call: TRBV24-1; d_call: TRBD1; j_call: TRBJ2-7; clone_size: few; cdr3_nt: TGTGCCACCAGTGGAGGGGGACAGACGAGCTCCTACGAGCAGTACTTC; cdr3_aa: CATSGGGQTSSYEQYF
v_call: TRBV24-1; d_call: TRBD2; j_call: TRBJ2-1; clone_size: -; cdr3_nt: TGTGCCACCAGTGATCCGGGACTAGCCCGTTATGAGCAGTTCTTC; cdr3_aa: CATSDPGLARYEQFF
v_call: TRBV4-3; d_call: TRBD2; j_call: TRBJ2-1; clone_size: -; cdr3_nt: TGCGTCAGCAGCCAAGAATCTCTGCGGGAGTACAATGAGCAGTTCTTC; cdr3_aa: CVSSQESLREYNEQFF
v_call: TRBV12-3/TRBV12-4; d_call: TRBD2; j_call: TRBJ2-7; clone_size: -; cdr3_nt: TGTGCCAGCAGGAAAGCGGGGGAAGCCTACGAGCAGTACTTC; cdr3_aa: CASRKAGEAYEQYF
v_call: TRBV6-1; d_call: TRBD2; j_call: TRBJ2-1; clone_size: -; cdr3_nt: TGTGCCAGCAGTCGAAGCGGGGACCTCCGGGGTTACGAACAGTTCTTC; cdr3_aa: CASSRSGDLRGYEQFF
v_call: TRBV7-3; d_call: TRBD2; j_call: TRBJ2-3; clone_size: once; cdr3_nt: TGTGCCAGCAGCTTGAGCGGGGACAGCACAGATACGCAGTATTTT; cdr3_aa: CASSLSGDSTDTQYF
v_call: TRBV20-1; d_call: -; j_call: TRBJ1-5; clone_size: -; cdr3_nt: TGCAGTGCCCACCAGGGTAGCAATCAGCCCCAGCATTTT; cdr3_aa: CSAHQGSNQPQHF
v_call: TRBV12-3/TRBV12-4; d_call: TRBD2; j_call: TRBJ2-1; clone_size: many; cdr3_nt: TGTGCCAGCAGTTTAGTTAGGACTAGCGGGAGAGGCGAGCAGTTCTTC; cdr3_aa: CASSLVRTSGRGEQFF
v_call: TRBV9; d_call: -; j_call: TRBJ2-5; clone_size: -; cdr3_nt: TGTGCCAGCAGCGTAGAAAGAGGGAGTGCTCGAGAGACCCAGTACTTC; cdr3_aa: CASSVERGSARETQYF
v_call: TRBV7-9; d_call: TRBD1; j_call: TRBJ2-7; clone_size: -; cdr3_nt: TGTGCCAGCAGCTTAGGACATAGCATACCGGGACAGCCCTGGGAGCAGTACTTC; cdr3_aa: CASSLGHSIPGQPWEQYF
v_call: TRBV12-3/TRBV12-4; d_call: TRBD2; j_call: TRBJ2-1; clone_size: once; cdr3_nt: TGTGCCAGCATTAATGCGGGAGGAACGTACAATGAGCAGTTCTTC; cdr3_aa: CASINAGGTYNEQFF
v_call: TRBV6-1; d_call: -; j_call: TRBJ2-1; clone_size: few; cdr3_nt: TGTGCCAGCAGTGAACTCCTAGGGGAGAGCTCCTACAATGAGCAGTTCTTC; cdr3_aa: CASSELLGESSYNEQFF
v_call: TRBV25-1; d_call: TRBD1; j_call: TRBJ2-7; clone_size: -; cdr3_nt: TGTGCCAGCCGCCCCTCGACAGGGGCCGAGCAGTACTTC; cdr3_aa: CASRPSTGAEQYF
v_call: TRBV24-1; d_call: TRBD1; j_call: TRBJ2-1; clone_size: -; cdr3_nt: TGTGCCACCAGTGACTCTAGGAGACAGGGACACAATGAGCAGTTCTTC; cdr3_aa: CATSDSRRQGHNEQFF
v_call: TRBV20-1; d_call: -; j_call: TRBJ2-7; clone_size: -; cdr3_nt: TGCAGTTCGAGGGGGGGGAGCTACGAGCAGTACTTC; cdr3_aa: CSSRGGSYEQYF
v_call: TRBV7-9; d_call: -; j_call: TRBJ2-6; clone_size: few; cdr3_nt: TGTGCCAGCAGCCCCAAGGGCAGGGCTCCTTACTCTGGGGCCAACGTCCTGACTTTC; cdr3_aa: CASSPKGRAPYSGANVLTF
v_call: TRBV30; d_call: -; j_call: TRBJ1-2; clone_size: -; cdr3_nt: TGTGCCCGGGGGGAAACCAACTATGGCTACACCTTC; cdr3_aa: CARGETNYGYTF
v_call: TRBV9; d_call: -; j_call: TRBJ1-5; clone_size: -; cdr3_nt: TGTGCCAGCAGCGAGGGGAGTGCACGTGTCCCCCAGCATTTT; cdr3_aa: CASSEGSARVPQHF
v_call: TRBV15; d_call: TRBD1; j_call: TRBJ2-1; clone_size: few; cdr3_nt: TGTGCCACCAGCAGAAAACGGGGACAGGGATACAATGAGCAGTTCTTC; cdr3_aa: CATSRKRGQGYNEQFF
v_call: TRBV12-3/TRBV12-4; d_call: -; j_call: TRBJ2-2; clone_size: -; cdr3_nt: TGTGCCAGCAGTCCACTTCAGGACATCGGGGAGCTGTTTTTT; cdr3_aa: CASSPLQDIGELFF
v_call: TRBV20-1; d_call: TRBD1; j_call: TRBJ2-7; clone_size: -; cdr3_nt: TGCAGTGCTAGTCCCGGACAGGGAACCTCGTACGAGCAGTACTTC; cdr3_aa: CSASPGQGTSYEQYF
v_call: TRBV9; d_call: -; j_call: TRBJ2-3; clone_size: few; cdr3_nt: TGTGCCAGCAGCGTAGACGGGGGGCCCACAGATACGCAGTATTTT; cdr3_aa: CASSVDGGPTDTQYF